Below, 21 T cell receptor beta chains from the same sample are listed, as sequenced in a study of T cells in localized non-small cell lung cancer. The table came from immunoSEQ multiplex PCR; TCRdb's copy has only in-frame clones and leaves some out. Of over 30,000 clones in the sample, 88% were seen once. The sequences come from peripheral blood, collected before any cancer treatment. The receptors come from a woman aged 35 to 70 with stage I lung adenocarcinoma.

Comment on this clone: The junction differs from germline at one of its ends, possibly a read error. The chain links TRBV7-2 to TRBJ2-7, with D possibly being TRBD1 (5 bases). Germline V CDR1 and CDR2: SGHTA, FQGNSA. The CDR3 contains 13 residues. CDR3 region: CASSSISGYEQHF. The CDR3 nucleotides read TGTGCCAGCAGCTCAATTTCAGGGTACGAGCAGCACTTC.

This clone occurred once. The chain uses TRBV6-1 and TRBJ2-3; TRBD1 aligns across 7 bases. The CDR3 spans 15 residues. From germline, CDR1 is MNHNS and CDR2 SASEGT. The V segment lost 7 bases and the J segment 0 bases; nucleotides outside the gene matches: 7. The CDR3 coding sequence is TGTGCCAGCAAACACAGGGGACCGAGCACAGATACGCAGTATTTT. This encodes CASKHRGPSTDTQYF.

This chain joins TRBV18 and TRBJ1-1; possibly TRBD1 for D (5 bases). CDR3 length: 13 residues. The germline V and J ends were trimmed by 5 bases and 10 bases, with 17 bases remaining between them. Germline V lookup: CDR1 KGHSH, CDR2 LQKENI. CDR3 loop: CASSTGTGRGAFF. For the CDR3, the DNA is TGTGCCAGCTCAACAGGCACCGGAAGGGGAGCTTTCTTT. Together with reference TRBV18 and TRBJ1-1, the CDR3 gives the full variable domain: NAGVMQNPRHLVRRRGQEARLRCSPMKGHSHVYWYRQLPEEGLKFMVYLQKENIIDESGMPKERFSAEFPKEGPSILRIQQVVRGDSAAYFCASSTGTGRGAFFGQGTRLTVV.

This chain's CDR3 is CASSFGWQETQYF. The CDR3 DNA sequence: TGTGCCAGCAGTTTCGGGTGGCAAGAGACCCAGTACTTC. The rearrangement uses TRBV27 and TRBJ2-5, with no clear D. V lost 3 bases and J 2 bases, leaving 7 bases between the germline ends. The CDR3 runs 13 residues. Germline lookup yields CDR1 MNHEY and CDR2 SMNVEV (reference sequence).

CDR3 nucleotide sequence: TGTGCCAGCAGCAGGGGTGGTGGGGCCAACGTCCTGACTTTC. Translating it yields CASSRGGGANVLTF. V usage is TRBV2 and J usage is TRBJ2-6; a possible D gene is TRBD1 (6 bases). The germline V and J ends were trimmed by 6 bases and 3 bases, with 9 bases remaining between them. Germline CDR1 and CDR2: SNHLY and FYNNEI. The CDR3 consists of 14 residues.

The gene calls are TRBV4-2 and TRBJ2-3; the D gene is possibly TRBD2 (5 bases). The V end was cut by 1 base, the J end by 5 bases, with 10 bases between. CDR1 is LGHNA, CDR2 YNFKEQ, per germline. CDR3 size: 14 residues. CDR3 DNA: TGTGCCAGCAGCCAAGTTGAGCGGAGAGATACGCAGTATTTT. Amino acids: CASSQVERRDTQYF.

CDR3 sequence: CASTGPNTEAFF. The CDR3 DNA follows: TGTGCCAGCACGGGGCCGAACACTGAAGCTTTCTTT. J is TRBJ1-1 and V is TRBV11-2, with a weak D call TRBD1 (5 bases). The germline V gene has CDR1 SGHAT and CDR2 FQNNGV. V lost 7 bases, J lost 1 base, and 7 bases lay in between. This CDR3 is built from 12 residues.

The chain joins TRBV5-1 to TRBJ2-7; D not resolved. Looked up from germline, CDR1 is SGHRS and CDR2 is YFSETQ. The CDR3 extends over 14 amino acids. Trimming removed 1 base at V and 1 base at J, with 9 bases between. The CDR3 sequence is CASSLSPSSYEQYF. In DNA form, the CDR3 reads TGCGCCAGCAGCTTGTCCCCTAGTTCCTACGAGCAGTACTTC.

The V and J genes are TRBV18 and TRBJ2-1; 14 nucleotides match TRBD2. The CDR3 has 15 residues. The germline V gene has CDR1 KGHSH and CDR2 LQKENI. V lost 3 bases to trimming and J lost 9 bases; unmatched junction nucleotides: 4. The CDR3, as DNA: TGTGCCAGCTCACCCGGGACTAGCGGGAGACTTGAGCAGTTCTTC. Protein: CASSPGTSGRLEQFF.

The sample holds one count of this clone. The CDR3 spells CASSTTGITDTQYF. For the CDR3, the DNA is TGCGCCAGCAGCACTACAGGGATCACAGATACGCAGTATTTT. V usage is TRBV5-1 and J usage is TRBJ2-3, with a tentative D call TRBD1 (6 bases). V was clipped by 4 bases and J by 2 bases, with 11 bases between them. Germline V gives CDR1 SGHRS, CDR2 YFSETQ. The CDR3 spans 14 residues.

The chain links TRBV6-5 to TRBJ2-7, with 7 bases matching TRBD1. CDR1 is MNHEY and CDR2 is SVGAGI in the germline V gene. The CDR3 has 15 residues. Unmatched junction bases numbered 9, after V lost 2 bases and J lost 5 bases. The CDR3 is CASSYIPTGVNEQYF. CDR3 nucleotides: TGTGCCAGCAGTTACATTCCCACAGGGGTGAACGAGCAGTACTTC.

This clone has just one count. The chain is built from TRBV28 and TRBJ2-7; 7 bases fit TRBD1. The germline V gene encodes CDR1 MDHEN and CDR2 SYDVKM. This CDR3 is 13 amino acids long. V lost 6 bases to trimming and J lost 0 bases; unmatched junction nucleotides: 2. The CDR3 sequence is CASRGTASYEQYF. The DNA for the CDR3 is TGTGCCAGCAGGGGGACAGCCTCCTACGAGCAGTACTTC.

DNA for the CDR3: TGTGCCAGCAGTTACCCACAGGGGAAGGGAGAGACCCAGTACTTC. Its protein is CASSYPQGKGETQYF. The rearrangement uses TRBV6-6 and TRBJ2-5; 7 positions match TRBD1. Trimming took 2 bases from V and 4 from J; bases not matched to a gene: 7. This CDR3 contains 15 residues. Looked up from germline, CDR1 is MNHNY and CDR2 is SVGAGI (reference sequence).

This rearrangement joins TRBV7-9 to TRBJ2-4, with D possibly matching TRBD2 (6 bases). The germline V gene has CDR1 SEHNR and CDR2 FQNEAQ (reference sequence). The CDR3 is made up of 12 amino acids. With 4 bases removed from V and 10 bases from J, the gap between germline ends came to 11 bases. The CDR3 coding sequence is TGTGCCAGCAGCTCCCCTCGGGGGATTCAGTACTTC. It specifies CASSSPRGIQYF.

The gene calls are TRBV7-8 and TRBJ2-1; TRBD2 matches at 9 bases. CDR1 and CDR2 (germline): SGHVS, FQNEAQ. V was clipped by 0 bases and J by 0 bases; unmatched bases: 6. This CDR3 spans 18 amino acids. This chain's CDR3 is CASSLAEGSGSSYNEQFF. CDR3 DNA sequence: TGTGCCAGCAGCTTAGCAGAGGGTAGCGGGAGCTCCTACAATGAGCAGTTCTTC.

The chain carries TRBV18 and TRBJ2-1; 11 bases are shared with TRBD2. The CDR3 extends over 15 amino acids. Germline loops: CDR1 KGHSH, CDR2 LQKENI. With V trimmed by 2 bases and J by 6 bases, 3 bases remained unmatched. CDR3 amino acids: CASSPTSGSSNEQFF. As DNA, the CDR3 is TGTGCCAGCTCACCAACTAGCGGGAGTTCCAATGAGCAGTTCTTC.

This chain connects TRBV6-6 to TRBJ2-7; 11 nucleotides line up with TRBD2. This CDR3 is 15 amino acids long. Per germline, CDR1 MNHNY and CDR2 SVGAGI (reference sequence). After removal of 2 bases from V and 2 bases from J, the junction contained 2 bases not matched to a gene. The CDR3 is CASSYGSGRAYEQYF. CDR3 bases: TGTGCCAGCAGTTACGGTAGCGGGAGGGCCTACGAGCAGTACTTC.

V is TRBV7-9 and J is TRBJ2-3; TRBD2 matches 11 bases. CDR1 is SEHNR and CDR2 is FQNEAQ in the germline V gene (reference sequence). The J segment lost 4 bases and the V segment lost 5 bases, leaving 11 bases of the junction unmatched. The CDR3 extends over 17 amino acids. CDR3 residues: CASSPRLAGFVADTQYF. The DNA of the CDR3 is TGTGCCAGCAGCCCCCGACTAGCGGGATTCGTCGCAGATACGCAGTATTTT.

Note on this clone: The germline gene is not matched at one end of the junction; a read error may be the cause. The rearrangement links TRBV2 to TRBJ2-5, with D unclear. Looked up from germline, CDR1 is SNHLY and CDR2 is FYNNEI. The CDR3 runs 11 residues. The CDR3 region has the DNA TGTGCCAGCGGTGAGCGCGAGACCCAGTACTTC. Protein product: CASGERETQYF.

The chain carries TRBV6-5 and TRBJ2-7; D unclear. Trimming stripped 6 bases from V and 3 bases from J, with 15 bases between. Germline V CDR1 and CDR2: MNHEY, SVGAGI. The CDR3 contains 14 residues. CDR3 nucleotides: TGTGCCAGCAGGCGAACTCAGGCTAGCTACGAGCAGTACTTC. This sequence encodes CASRRTQASYEQYF.

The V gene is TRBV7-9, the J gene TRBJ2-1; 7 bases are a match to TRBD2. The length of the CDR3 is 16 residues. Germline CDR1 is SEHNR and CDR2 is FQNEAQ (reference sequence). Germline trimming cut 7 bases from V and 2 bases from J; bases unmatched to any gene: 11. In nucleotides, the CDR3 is TGTGCCAGCACCATCCGGGGAGGGGTTCCCTACAATGAGCAGTTCTTC. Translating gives CASTIRGGVPYNEQFF.